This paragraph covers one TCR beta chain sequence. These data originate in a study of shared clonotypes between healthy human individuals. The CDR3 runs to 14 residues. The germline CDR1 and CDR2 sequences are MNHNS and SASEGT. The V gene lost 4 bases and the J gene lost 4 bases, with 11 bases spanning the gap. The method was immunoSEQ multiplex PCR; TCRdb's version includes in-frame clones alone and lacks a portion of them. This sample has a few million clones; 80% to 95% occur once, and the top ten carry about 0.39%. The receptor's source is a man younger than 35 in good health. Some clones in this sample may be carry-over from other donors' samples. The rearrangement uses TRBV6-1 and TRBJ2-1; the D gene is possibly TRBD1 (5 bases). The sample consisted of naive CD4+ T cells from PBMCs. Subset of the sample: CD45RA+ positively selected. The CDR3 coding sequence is TGTGCCAGCAGTGTCGACAGAATTTACAATGAGCAGTTCTTC. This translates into CASSVDRIYNEQFF.